This TCR beta chain is from a study of CD8+CD57+ T cells in acquired aplastic anemia. TCR beta VDJ and CDR3 profiles were obtained from a genomic DNA template. TCRdb re-called the reads through MiXCR, storing one row per CDR3 protein. Here the sample spans 450,000 to 600,000 distinct CDR3 sequences, about a third being singletons. Patients picked for sequencing had shown CD8+CD57+ cell expansion detected by flow cytometry. The table lists this clonotype with many counts. Material for sequencing was sorted CD4+, CD8+, or CD8+CD57+ T cells (not recorded which) from PBMCs. The source of this sequence is a human donor with aplastic anemia.

CDR3 residues: CASSATTKQETQYF. The CDR3 DNA reads as TGTGCCAGCAGCGCGACAACGAAACAAGAGACCCAGTACTTC. The chain is built from TRBV9 and TRBJ2-5; D is unclear. With 3 bases removed from V and 2 bases from J, the gap between germline ends came to 11 bases. The germline V gene has CDR1 SGDLS and CDR2 YYNGEE. This CDR3 has 14 amino acids. The variable domain in full, completed from reference TRBV9 and TRBJ2-5, reads DSGVTQTPKHLITATGQRVTLRCSPRSGDLSVYWYQQSLDQGLQFLIQYYNGEERAKGNILERFSAQQFPDLHSELNLSSLELGDSALYFCASSATTKQETQYFGPGTRLLVL.